Given below is one T cell receptor beta chain in context. Its antigen is currently unknown. The data belong to a study of T cell repertoires in cytomegalovirus infection. About the research overall: A matching HLA type, together with CMV infection, was signaled by public TCR beta signatures.

MiXCR, run by TCRdb on the reads, gives a single entry per CDR3 protein. The repertoire has 700,000 to 950,000 distinct CDR3 sequences, over 25% of them found once; the top ten carry 9.5% to 15%. Sequencing used cultured CD8+ T cells from PBMCs, obtained from culture after CMV antigen stimulation. The clonotype originates from a human donor in good health (CMV status not recorded). Some clones in this sample may be carry-over from other donors' samples.

The CDR3 DNA reads TGCAGTGCTAGCGACAAGGTCCTCGCCGAGTACTTC. Its translation: CSASDKVLAEYF. The chain carries TRBV20-1 and TRBJ2-7; D ambiguous. Trimming removed 3 bases at V and 11 bases at J, with 17 bases between. Germline V lookup: CDR1 DFQATT, CDR2 SNEGSKA (reference sequence). CDR3 length: 12 amino acids.